The rows below give T cell receptor beta chains drawn from one sample of a study of OX40 agonist ivuxolimab in advanced cancers. Sequencing was performed with immunoSEQ multiplex PCR; in TCRdb, only in-frame clones are kept and a portion is missing. This sample has roughly 38,000 clones, with approximately 82% found just once. This specimen was CD4+ or CD8+ T cells sorted from blood, taken in a trial of the OX40 agonist ivuxolimab. The receptors here all came from an adult with an advanced solid tumor such as melanoma, head and neck, liver or kidney cancer. The CDR3 runs from the conserved cysteine through the conserved F or W. The D gene is left open where the match is weak. Some rows have no size entry. The others give once, few or many, or a class for an expanded clone.

v_gene	abundance	d_gene	j_gene	CDR3aa	CDR3nt
TRBV6-1	NA	TRBD1	TRBJ1-4	CASTPTGVREKLFF	TGTGCCAGCACTCCGACAGGGGTTCGTGAAAAACTGTTTTTT
TRBV20-1	NA	NA	TRBJ1-2	CSAYSLGGYTF	TGCAGTGCGTACAGTCTGGGTGGCTACACCTTC
TRBV7-3	once	NA	TRBJ2-1	CASSLAGPSYNEQFF	TGTGCCAGCAGCTTAGCCGGGCCCTCCTACAATGAGCAGTTCTTC
TRBV15	NA	NA	TRBJ2-5	CATSFDRTTQETQYF	TGTGCCACCAGCTTCGACAGGACCACCCAAGAGACCCAGTACTTC
TRBV5-1	once	NA	TRBJ2-3	CASSSTDTQYF	TGCGCCAGCAGCAGCACAGATACGCAGTATTTT
TRBV9	NA	TRBD1	TRBJ1-2	CASSEGQGTLMGGYTF	TGTGCCAGCAGTGAAGGACAGGGGACGTTGATGGGTGGCTACACCTTC
TRBV7-2	NA	NA	TRBJ2-7	CASSLDGGYYEQYF	TGTGCCAGCAGCTTAGATGGCGGCTACTACGAGCAGTACTTC
TRBV5-1	NA	NA	TRBJ1-5	CASSLEPGGGNQPQHF	TGCGCCAGCAGCTTGGAGCCAGGCGGCGGCAATCAGCCCCAGCATTTT
TRBV11-2	NA	NA	TRBJ1-6	CASSPSGPLHF	TGTGCCAGCAGCCCGTCTGGTCCCCTCCACTTT
TRBV5-6	NA	NA	TRBJ1-3	CASSLVGNQGTIYF	TGTGCCAGCAGCTTGGTGGGGAACCAGGGCACCATATATTTT
TRBV5-6	NA	NA	TRBJ1-2	CASTKNFRNYGYTF	TGTGCCAGCACCAAAAACTTCAGAAACTATGGCTACACCTTC
TRBV5-6	once	NA	TRBJ2-7	CASSWGVQLYYEQYF	TGTGCCAGCAGCTGGGGAGTGCAGCTCTACTACGAGCAGTACTTC
TRBV29-1	few	NA	TRBJ2-7	CSVMGLGSSYEQYF	TGCAGCGTGATGGGGTTGGGGAGCTCCTACGAGCAGTACTTC
TRBV4-1	NA	NA	TRBJ1-4	CASSHPTAGVNEKLFF	TGCGCCAGCAGCCACCCTACGGCAGGGGTTAATGAAAAACTGTTTTTT
TRBV19	NA	TRBD1	TRBJ1-4	CARQGDEKLFF	TGTGCCAGACAGGGGGATGAAAAACTGTTTTTT
TRBV6-1	NA	TRBD1	TRBJ2-3	CASRGQGGSDTQYF	TGTGCCAGTAGGGGACAGGGAGGGTCGGATACGCAGTATTTT
TRBV2	NA	NA	TRBJ2-2	CASSGRKELFF	TGTGCCAGCTCCGGAAGAAAGGAGCTGTTTTTT
TRBV28	NA	NA	TRBJ1-2	CASSIKGYGYTF	TGTGCCAGCAGTATCAAAGGGTACGGCTACACCTTC
TRBV2	few	NA	TRBJ1-6	CASSEQSSGNSPLHF	TGTGCCAGCAGTGAACAGAGTTCCGGGAATTCACCCCTCCACTTT
TRBV19	NA	TRBD1	TRBJ2-2	CASSRDRDPGELFF	TGTGCCAGTAGCCGGGACAGGGACCCCGGGGAGCTGTTTTTT
TRBV29-1	once	NA	TRBJ2-1	CSAGTGRLNNEQFF	TGCAGCGCTGGGACCGGGAGACTCAACAATGAGCAGTTCTTC
TRBV9	few	NA	TRBJ1-6	CASSAQAGRNSPLHF	TGTGCCAGCAGCGCCCAGGCAGGGCGGAATTCACCCCTCCACTTT
TRBV7-3	medium-sized	TRBD2	TRBJ2-1	CASSFGDGREARQVDDEQFF	TGTGCCAGCAGCTTCGGAGACGGGAGGGAGGCACGGCAGGTGGATGATGAGCAGTTCTTC
TRBV6-1	few	NA	TRBJ2-7	CASRRDILEQYF	TGTGCCAGCAGACGGGACATCCTCGAGCAGTACTTC
TRBV18	NA	NA	TRBJ2-3	CASSPGFTDTQYF	TGTGCCAGCTCACCTGGTTTCACAGATACGCAGTATTTT
TRBV2	NA	NA	TRBJ2-2	CASTGHTGELFF	TGTGCAAGCACAGGGCACACCGGGGAGCTGTTTTTT
TRBV28	NA	NA	TRBJ2-7	CASSPHDLRGFDSYEQYF	TGTGCCAGCAGCCCTCACGACCTCCGAGGGTTTGATTCCTACGAGCAGTACTTC
TRBV5-1	NA	NA	TRBJ2-1	CASSLLRNNEQFF	TGCGCCAGCAGCTTGCTAAGAAACAATGAGCAGTTCTTC
TRBV29-1	once	TRBD1	TRBJ1-4	CSTGGEGGKLFF	TGCAGCACAGGGGGAGAAGGGGGAAAACTGTTTTTT
TRBV6-5	NA	NA	TRBJ2-2	CASQRGAETGELFF	TGTGCCAGCCAGAGAGGGGCTGAGACCGGGGAGCTGTTTTTT
TRBV18	once	NA	TRBJ2-5	CASSPPNGGRQETQYF	TGTGCCAGCTCACCACCGAACGGGGGGCGCCAAGAGACCCAGTACTTC
TRBV5-4	NA	NA	TRBJ2-3	CASRPLGDTQYF	TGTGCCAGCCGACCCCTGGGAGATACGCAGTATTTT
TRBV5-4	once	NA	TRBJ1-2	CASSLAGNYDYTF	TGTGCCAGCAGCTTGGCTGGGAACTATGACTACACCTTC
TRBV7-3	NA	TRBD1	TRBJ1-4	CASSQRTGIYEKLFF	TGTGCCAGCAGCCAAAGGACAGGGATTTATGAAAAACTGTTTTTT
TRBV5-8	NA	TRBD1	TRBJ2-1	CASSPTGSSYNEQFF	TGTGCCAGCAGCCCGACAGGGAGCTCCTACAATGAGCAGTTCTTC